The 18 T cell receptor beta chains given below trace back to one sample, sequenced in a study of blood T cell repertoires in COVID-19. Produced via immunoSEQ multiplex PCR; TCRdb's table is partial and in-frame only. The sample yields about 120,000 clones, roughly 90% seen once. Sequencing was carried out using peripheral blood. The source is a woman older than 75 with acute or convalescent COVID-19.

V and J are TRBV19 and TRBJ1-2; D call uncertain. Per germline, CDR1 LNHDA and CDR2 SQIVND (reference sequence). V dropped 11 bases and J dropped 0 bases, with 7 bases sitting between them. The CDR3 runs 11 residues. CDR3 sequence: CASTSNYGYTF. The CDR3 nucleotides read TGTGCCTCTACTTCTAACTATGGCTACACCTTC.

The chain links TRBV5-1 to TRBJ1-1; possibly TRBD1 for D (6 bases). This CDR3 region has 12 residues. Germline CDR1 reads SGHRS; CDR2 reads YFSETQ. Trimming shortened V by 9 bases and J by 2 bases, and 11 bases separated the two germline ends. The CDR3 DNA is TGCGCCACCTCGACAGGAAACACTGAAGCTTTCTTT. Amino acids: CATSTGNTEAFF. The whole variable domain, filled in from reference TRBV5-1 and TRBJ1-1, reads KAGVTQTPRYLIKTRGQQVTLSCSPISGHRSVSWYQQTPGQGLQFLFEYFSETQRNKGNFPGRFSGRQFSNSRSEMNVSTLELGDSALYLCATSTGNTEAFFGQGTRLTVV.

This chain links TRBV5-4 with TRBJ2-2, with D possibly matching TRBD2 (5 bases). The CDR3 contains 17 residues. The V and J ends lost 10 bases and 0 bases respectively, with 22 bases between them. Germline loops: CDR1 SGHNT, CDR2 YYREEE (reference sequence). In nucleotides, the CDR3 is TGTGCCCCCAAGCTCCCCTCCGGGGTCGCGAACACCGGGGAGCTGTTTTTT. Translation gives CAPKLPSGVANTGELFF.

V usage is TRBV7-2 and J usage is TRBJ2-1, with 8 bases that match TRBD1. Germline V gives CDR1 SGHTA, CDR2 FQGNSA. V gave up 3 bases and J gave up 4 bases; unmatched junction bases: 2. CDR3 length: 14 amino acids. This CDR3 reads CASSFRGRYNEQFF. Here the CDR3 DNA reads TGTGCCAGCAGCTTCAGGGGGCGGTACAATGAGCAGTTCTTC.

This chain uses TRBV7-8 with TRBJ1-6; D not resolved. V lost 5 bases and J lost 7, with 12 bases in between. Germline V CDR1 and CDR2: SGHVS, FQNEAQ. The CDR3 sequence is 14 residues long. CDR3: CASSAEGGNSPLHF. Written as DNA, the CDR3 is TGTGCCAGCAGCGCAGAGGGCGGGAATTCACCCCTCCACTTT.

The rearrangement links TRBV4-2 to TRBJ1-2, with TRBD1 as a possible D gene (5 bases). V lost 0 bases, J lost 4 bases, and 12 bases lay in between. Germline CDR1 reads LGHNA; CDR2 reads YNFKEQ. The CDR3 is 15 amino acids. The CDR3 loop is CASSQDRRGTYGYTF. CDR3 DNA: TGTGCCAGCAGCCAAGATCGAAGGGGTACCTATGGCTACACCTTC.

This chain uses TRBV18 with TRBJ2-1; 9 bases agree with TRBD1. Trimming cost V 3 bases and J 7 bases; bases outside gene matches: 10. Germline CDR1 and CDR2: KGHSH and LQKENI. The CDR3 is made up of 16 amino acids. CDR3 coding DNA: TGTGCCAGCTCACCCCTATCGACAGGGGGGCGGAATGAGCAGTTCTTC. Its protein is CASSPLSTGGRNEQFF.

This clone appeared once. This sequence joins TRBV6-5 and TRBJ1-4; D is unclear. The CDR3 is made up of 13 amino acids. Germline V CDR1 and CDR2: MNHEY, SVGAGI. V lost 7 bases and J 5 bases, leaving 11 bases between the germline ends. The CDR3 nucleotides read TGTGCCAGCACCAGCGGCTTGAATGAAAAACTGTTTTTT. It codes for CASTSGLNEKLFF.

The chain employs TRBV12-5 and TRBJ1-2; weak D call: TRBD1 (6 bases). The CDR3 has 13 amino acids. Trimming took 9 bases from V and 3 from J, leaving 14 bases between them. Germline V gives CDR1 LGHNT, CDR2 FRNRAP. The DNA for the CDR3 is TGTGCTAGCGTCCGGGACACGGACTATGGCTACACCTTC. It codes for CASVRDTDYGYTF.

V and J are TRBV5-8 and TRBJ2-2; D gene ambiguous. The germline V gene has CDR1 SGHTS and CDR2 YDEGEE. The CDR3 has 16 amino acids. Trimming removed 3 bases at V and 0 bases at J, with 12 bases between. The CDR3 DNA reads TGTGCCAGCAGCTCAGCGAGGCCGGCGAACACCGGGGAGCTGTTTTTT. It codes for CASSSARPANTGELFF. Supplemented by reference TRBV5-8 and TRBJ2-2, the full variable domain reads EAGVTQSPTHLIKTRGQQATLRCSPISGHTSVYWYQQALGLGLQFLLWYDEGEERNRGNFPPRFSGRQFPNYSSELNVNALELEDSALYLCASSSARPANTGELFFGEGSRLTVL.

The chain has TRBV4-1 and TRBJ1-2; D ambiguous. Trimming stripped 0 bases from V and 4 bases from J, with 12 bases between. The germline V gene encodes CDR1 MGHRA and CDR2 YSYEKL. The CDR3 spans 15 residues. DNA for the CDR3: TGCGCCAGCAGCCAAGATCGGGGAGCTAGCTATGGCTACACCTTC. Its translation is CASSQDRGASYGYTF.

This clone was found a few times. This sequence joins TRBV7-3 and TRBJ1-2; TRBD1 might be the D (5 bases). V lost 0 bases and J lost 8, with 13 bases in between. The CDR3 has 14 residues. Germline CDR1 SGHTA, CDR2 FQGTGA. Written as DNA, the CDR3 is TGTGCCAGCAGCTTAACGCCAGGGTTGGAGGGCTACACCTTC. Translation: CASSLTPGLEGYTF.

The V and J genes are TRBV12-3 or TRBV12-4 and TRBJ1-2; D call uncertain. The germline V and J ends were trimmed by 3 bases and 8 bases, with 13 bases remaining between them. This CDR3 comprises 13 residues. The CDR3 is CASSFAQSGGYTF. The CDR3 region has the DNA TGTGCCAGCAGTTTTGCCCAATCCGGGGGCTACACCTTC.

Here the CDR3 reads CASSLPSPAGFEAFF. As DNA, the CDR3 is TGTGCCAGCAGTTTACCCTCCCCCGCAGGCTTTGAAGCTTTCTTT. The gene calls are TRBV28 and TRBJ1-1; D is undetermined. The CDR3 length is 15 residues. V lost 2 bases and J 7 bases, leaving 17 bases between the germline ends. Germline values: CDR1 MDHEN, CDR2 SYDVKM. Variable domain in full (rest from reference TRBV28 and TRBJ1-1): DVKVTQSSRYLVKRTGEKVFLECVQDMDHENMFWYRQDPGLGLRLIYFSYDVKMKEKGDIPEGYSVSREKKERFSLILESASTNQTSMYLCASSLPSPAGFEAFFGQGTRLTVV.

The chain recombines TRBV6-5 with TRBJ1-4; D unresolved. V was trimmed by 0 bases and J by 8 bases, leaving 16 bases between them. Germline lookup yields CDR1 MNHEY and CDR2 SVGAGI. This CDR3 has 16 residues. CDR3 sequence reads: CASSYSGGRFAEKLFF. CDR3 nucleotide sequence: TGTGCCAGCAGTTACTCGGGCGGGAGGTTTGCGGAAAAACTGTTTTTT.

This rearrangement joins TRBV12-5 to TRBJ2-5; TRBD1 aligns across 9 bases. V gave up 7 bases and J gave up 5 bases; unmatched junction bases: 5. CDR3 length: 13 residues. Looked up from germline, CDR1 is LGHNT and CDR2 is FRNRAP. CDR3 DNA sequence: TGTGCTAGTGCCACAGGGGGCGGGGAGACCCAGTACTTC. It yields the protein CASATGGGETQYF.

This chain links TRBV3-1 (or the pseudogene TRBV3-2) with TRBJ2-7, with a tentative D call TRBD2 (6 bases). Deletions cut 8 bases from V and 1 base from J, with 12 bases between. The germline CDR1 and CDR2 sequences are LGHDT and YNNKEL (reference sequence). The CDR3 totals 13 residues. The CDR3 here is CASSRRGSYEQYF. CDR3 bases: TGTGCCAGCTCCCGACGGGGGTCCTACGAGCAGTACTTC.

The J gene is TRBJ1-3, the V gene TRBV7-2; D gene unclear. V was trimmed by 3 bases and J by 2 bases, leaving 11 bases between them. The CDR3 runs 15 residues. The V gene's germline CDR1 is SGHTA and CDR2 FQGNSA. CDR3 amino acids: CASSFSMFAGNTIYF. The CDR3 coding sequence is TGTGCCAGCAGCTTTAGTATGTTCGCTGGAAACACCATATATTTT.